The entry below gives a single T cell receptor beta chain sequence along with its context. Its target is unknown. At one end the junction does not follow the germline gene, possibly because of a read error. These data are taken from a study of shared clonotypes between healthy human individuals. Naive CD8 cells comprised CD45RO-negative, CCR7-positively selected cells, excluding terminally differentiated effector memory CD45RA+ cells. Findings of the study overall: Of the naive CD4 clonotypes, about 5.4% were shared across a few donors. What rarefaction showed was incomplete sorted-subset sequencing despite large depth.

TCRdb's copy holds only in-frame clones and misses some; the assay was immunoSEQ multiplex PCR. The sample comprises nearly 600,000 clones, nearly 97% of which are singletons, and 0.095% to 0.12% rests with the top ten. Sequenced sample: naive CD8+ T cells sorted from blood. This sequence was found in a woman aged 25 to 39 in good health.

The CDR3 is CASSPLAGEGYDEQFF. The CDR3 DNA follows: TGTGCCAGCTCACCATTAGCGGGAGAAGGCTACGATGAGCAGTTCTTC. The chain uses TRBV18 and TRBJ2-1; 9 nucleotides line up with TRBD2. Germline V gene lookup returns CDR1 KGHSH and CDR2 LQKENI. The CDR3 is 16 residues long.